What follows are 4 T cell receptor beta chains derived from one specimen sequenced in a study of regulatory T cells in long-lasting Graves disease. Investigators prepared the TCR beta libraries by applying iRepertoire HTBI primers and Arm-PCR of CDR3 regions. Using its own MiXCR run on the multiplex PCR reads, TCRdb lists one record per CDR3 protein. The table records 450,000 to 600,000 distinct CDR3 sequences, around an eighth of them present only once. The time point: newly diagnosed GD, antithyroid drugs for less than 3 months. From RNA extracted from PBMCs, the TCR library was made. The sample also formed part of further work on T cells in Graves' hyperthyroidism and ophthalmopathy.

Sample: peripheral blood mononuclear cells (PBMCs), taken at new diagnosis, from a patient treated with antithyroid drugs. The receptor source for this set is a man younger than 45 with Graves disease.

The table lists this clonotype with many counts. This chain connects TRBV12-3 or TRBV12-4 to TRBJ2-7; no firm D call. V shed 6 bases and J shed 5 bases, with 23 bases lying between them. CDR3 size: 16 residues. In DNA, the CDR3 is TGTGCCAGCAGCCGGTTCCCCGAGGCAAATAAAGACGAGCAGTACTTC. It codes for CASSRFPEANKDEQYF.

This clonotype was picked up a small number of times. The chain couples TRBV24-1 to TRBJ1-5; 7 nucleotides match TRBD1. Trimming took 2 bases from V and 8 from J; bases not matched to a gene: 17. Germline V gene lookup returns CDR1 KGHDR and CDR2 SFDVKD. CDR3 length equals 18 residues. CDR3 nucleotide sequence: TGTGCCACCAGTGATTCTCTCTCCGGGACAGCTGGCTCGGAGCCCCAGCATTTT. Its translation: CATSDSLSGTAGSEPQHF.

This clonotype was seen many times. The chain is built from TRBV6-1 and TRBJ2-7, with 14 positions matching TRBD2. Trimming cost V 5 bases and J 2 bases; bases outside gene matches: 11. This CDR3 is 18 amino acids long. The germline CDR1 and CDR2 sequences are MNHNS and SASEGT. DNA of the CDR3: TGTGCCAGCAGTCGGGCCGGGACTAGCGGGAGTAGTGCCTACGAGCAGTACTTC. Residues: CASSRAGTSGSSAYEQYF.

This rearrangement joins TRBV5-5 to TRBJ2-1, with TRBD2 matching 9 bases. J was trimmed by 6 bases and V by 4 bases; bases with no gene match: 11. The CDR3 has 16 residues. Germline-derived CDR1 and CDR2 are SGHKS and YYEKEE (reference sequence). The CDR3, as DNA: TGTGCCAGCAGCACCCCACGACTAGCGGCGACCAATGAGCAGTTCTTC. It translates to CASSTPRLAATNEQFF.